This TCR beta chain was profiled in a study of T-cell reconstitution after alpha-beta-depleted transplantation in children. Library preparation (for TCRbeta) was performed with unique molecular identifiers. TCRdb re-called the PCR reads with MiXCR, one entry per CDR3 protein. The sample lists about 610,000 distinct CDR3 sequences, more than 9% seen once, with approximately 4.1% in the top ten. This clonotype was counted a few times. The CDR3 has 11 residues. The germline V gene encodes CDR1 SEHNR and CDR2 FQNEAQ (reference sequence). V was clipped by 11 bases and J by 7 bases, with 12 bases between them.

The chain recombines TRBV7-9 with TRBJ2-1, with a weak D call TRBD1 (5 bases). This receptor was obtained from a human donor who donated a stem cell graft to a child with acute myeloid leukemia. The starting material was PBMCs from the stem cell graft donor, obtained from the stem cell graft. CDR3 coding DNA: TGTGCCGGGCTCAGGGTAAATGAGCAGTTCTTC. This gives the protein CAGLRVNEQFF.